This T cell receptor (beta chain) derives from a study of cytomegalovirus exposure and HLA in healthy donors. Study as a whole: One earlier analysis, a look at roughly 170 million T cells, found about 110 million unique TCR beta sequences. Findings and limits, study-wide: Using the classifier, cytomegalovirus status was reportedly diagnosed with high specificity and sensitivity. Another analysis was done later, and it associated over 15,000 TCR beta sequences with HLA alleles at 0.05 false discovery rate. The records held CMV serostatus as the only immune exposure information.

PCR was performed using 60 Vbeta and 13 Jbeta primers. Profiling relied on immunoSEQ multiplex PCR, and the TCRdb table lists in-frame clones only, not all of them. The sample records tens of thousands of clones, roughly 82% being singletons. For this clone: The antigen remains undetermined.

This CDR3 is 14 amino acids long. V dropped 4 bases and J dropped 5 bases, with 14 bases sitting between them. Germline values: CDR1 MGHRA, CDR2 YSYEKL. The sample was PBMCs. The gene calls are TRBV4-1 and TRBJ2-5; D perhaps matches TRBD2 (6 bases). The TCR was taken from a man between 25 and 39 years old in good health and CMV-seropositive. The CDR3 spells CASSPGEDRETQYF. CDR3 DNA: TGCGCCAGCAGCCCTGGGGAGGACCGGGAGACCCAGTACTTC.